Sequencing of this TCR beta chain was carried out in a study of shared clonotypes between healthy human individuals. Findings of the study overall: Among non-shared clonotypes, generation probabilities were lower than among those shared by all four donors. The sharing of approximately 5.1% of naive CD4 clonotypes was seen across a few donors. Measured sharing among donors was expected to vary with sequencing depth.

Details on this clone: Its cognate antigen is unknown.

Positive CCR7 selection of CD45RO-negative cells yielded the naive CD8 cells, and terminally differentiated effector memory CD45RA+ cells were excluded. Some clones are missing from TCRdb's copy, which holds only in-frame ones; the method was immunoSEQ multiplex PCR. The sample has roughly 850,000 clones; approximately 97% are singletons. The germline V gene has CDR1 PRHDT and CDR2 FYEKMQ (reference sequence). V was trimmed by 6 bases and J by 7 bases, leaving 10 bases between them. The CDR3 contains 12 residues. Sequenced material: naive CD8+ T cells sorted from blood. The rearrangement joins TRBV13 to TRBJ2-1; no reliable D call. The TCR was taken from a man between 25 and 39 years old in good health. CDR3 loop: CASRSRANEQFF. CDR3 nucleotides: TGTGCCAGCAGGTCAAGGGCGAATGAGCAGTTCTTC.